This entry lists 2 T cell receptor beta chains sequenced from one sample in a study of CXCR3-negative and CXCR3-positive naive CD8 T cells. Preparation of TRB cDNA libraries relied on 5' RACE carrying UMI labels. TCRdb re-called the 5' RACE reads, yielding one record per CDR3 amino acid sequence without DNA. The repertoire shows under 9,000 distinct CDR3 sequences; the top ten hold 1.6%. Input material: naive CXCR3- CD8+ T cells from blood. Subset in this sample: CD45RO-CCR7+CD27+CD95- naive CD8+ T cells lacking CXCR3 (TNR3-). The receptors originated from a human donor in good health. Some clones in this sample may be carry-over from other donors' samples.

The CDR3 loop is CASSLVVSYNEQFF. The chain joins TRBV28 to TRBJ2-1. CDR3 size: 14 residues. The germline gives CDR1 MDHEN, CDR2 SYDVKM.

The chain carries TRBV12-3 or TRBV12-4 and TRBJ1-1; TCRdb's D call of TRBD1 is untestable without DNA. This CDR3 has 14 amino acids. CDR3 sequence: CASTAGQGNTEAFF.